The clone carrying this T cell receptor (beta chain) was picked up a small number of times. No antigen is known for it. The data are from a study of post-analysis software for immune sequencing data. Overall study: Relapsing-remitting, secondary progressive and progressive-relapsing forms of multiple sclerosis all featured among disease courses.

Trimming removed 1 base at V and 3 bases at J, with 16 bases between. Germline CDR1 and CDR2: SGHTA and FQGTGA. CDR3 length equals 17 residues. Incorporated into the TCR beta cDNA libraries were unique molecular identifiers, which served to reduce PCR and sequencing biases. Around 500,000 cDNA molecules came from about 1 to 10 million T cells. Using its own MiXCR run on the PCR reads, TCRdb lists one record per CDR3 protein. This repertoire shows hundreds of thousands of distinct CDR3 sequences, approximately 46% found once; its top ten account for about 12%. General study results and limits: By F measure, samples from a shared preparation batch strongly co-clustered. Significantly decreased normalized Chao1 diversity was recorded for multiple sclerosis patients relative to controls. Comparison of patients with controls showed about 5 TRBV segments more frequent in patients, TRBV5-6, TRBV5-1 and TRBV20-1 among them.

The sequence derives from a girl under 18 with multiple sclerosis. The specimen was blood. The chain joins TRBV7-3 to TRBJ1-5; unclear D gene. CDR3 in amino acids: CASSLNLRVGFNQPQHF. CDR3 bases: TGTGCCAGCAGCTTAAATTTGAGGGTGGGTTTCAATCAGCCCCAGCATTTT. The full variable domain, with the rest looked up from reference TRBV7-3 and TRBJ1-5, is GAGVSQTPSNKVTEKGKYVELRCDPISGHTALYWYRQSLGQGPEFLIYFQGTGAADDSGLPNDRFFAVRPEGSVSTLKIQRTERGDSAVYLCASSLNLRVGFNQPQHFGDGTRLSIL.